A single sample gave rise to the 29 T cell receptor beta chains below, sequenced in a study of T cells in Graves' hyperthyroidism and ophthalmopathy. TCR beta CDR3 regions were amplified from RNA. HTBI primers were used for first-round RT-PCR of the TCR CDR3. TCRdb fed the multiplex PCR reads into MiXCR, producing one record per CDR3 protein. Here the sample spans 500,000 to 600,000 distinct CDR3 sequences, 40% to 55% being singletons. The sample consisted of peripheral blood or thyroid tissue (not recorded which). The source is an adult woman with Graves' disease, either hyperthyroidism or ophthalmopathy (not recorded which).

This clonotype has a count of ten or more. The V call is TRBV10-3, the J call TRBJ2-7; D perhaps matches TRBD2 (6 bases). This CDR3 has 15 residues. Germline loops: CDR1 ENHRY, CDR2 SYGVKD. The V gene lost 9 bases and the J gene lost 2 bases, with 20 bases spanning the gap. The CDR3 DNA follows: TGTGCCATGCGGGGCGGGGAAGGACTACCCTACGAGCAGTACTTC. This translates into CAMRGGEGLPYEQYF.

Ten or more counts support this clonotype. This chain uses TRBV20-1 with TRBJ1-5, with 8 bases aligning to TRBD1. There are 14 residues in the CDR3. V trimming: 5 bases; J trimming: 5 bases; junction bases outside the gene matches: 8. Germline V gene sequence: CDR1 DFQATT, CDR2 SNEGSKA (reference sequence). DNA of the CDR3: TGCAGTGCTCAAGGGACAGGAGCATATCAGCCCCAGCATTTT. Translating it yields CSAQGTGAYQPQHF.

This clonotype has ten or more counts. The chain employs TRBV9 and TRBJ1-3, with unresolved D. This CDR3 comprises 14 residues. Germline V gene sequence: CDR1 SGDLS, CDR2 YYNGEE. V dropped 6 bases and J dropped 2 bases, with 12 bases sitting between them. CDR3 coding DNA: TGTGCCAGCAAGGGCGCGGAGGCTGGAAACACCATATATTTT. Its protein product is CASKGAEAGNTIYF.

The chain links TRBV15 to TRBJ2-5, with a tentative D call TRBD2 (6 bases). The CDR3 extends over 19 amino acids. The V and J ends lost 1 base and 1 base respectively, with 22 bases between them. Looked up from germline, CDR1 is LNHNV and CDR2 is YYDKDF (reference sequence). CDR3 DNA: TGTGCCACCAGCAGAGTTGGAGGGGACGGTGAAAAACTCCAAGAGACCCAGTACTTC. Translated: CATSRVGGDGEKLQETQYF.

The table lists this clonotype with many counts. For the CDR3, the DNA is TGCAGTGCTAGAGCCGTTAAGGGGGCGGGCACTGAAGCTTTCTTT. This encodes CSARAVKGAGTEAFF. This chain uses TRBV20-1 with TRBJ1-1, with 7 positions matching TRBD1. With V trimmed by 1 base and J by 4 bases, 9 bases remained unmatched. CDR3 size: 15 residues. Per the germline V gene, CDR1 is DFQATT and CDR2 is SNEGSKA (reference sequence).

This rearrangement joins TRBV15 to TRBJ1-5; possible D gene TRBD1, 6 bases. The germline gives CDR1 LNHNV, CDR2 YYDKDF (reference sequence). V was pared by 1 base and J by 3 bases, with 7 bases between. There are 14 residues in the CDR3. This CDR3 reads CATSRGQVNQPQHF. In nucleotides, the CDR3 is TGTGCCACCAGCAGAGGACAGGTCAATCAGCCCCAGCATTTT.

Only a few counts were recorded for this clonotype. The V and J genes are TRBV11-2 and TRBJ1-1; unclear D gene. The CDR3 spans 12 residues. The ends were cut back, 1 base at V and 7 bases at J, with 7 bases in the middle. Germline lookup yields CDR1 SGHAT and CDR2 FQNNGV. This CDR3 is CASSLVRIEAFF. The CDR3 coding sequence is TGTGCCAGCAGCTTAGTCCGGATTGAAGCTTTCTTT. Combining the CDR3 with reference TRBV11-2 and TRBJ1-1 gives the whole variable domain EAGVAQSPRYKIIEKRQSVAFWCNPISGHATLYWYQQILGQGPKLLIQFQNNGVVDDSQLPKDRFSAERLKGVDSTLKIQPAKLEDSAVYLCASSLVRIEAFFGQGTRLTVV.

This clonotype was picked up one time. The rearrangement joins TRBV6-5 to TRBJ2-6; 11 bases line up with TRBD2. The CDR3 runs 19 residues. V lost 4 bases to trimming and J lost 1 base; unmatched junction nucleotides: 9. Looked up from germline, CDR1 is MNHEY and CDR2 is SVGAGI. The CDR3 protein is CASSLSGTSGVSGANVLTF. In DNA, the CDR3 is TGTGCCAGCAGTTTATCAGGGACTAGCGGAGTGTCTGGGGCCAACGTCCTGACTTTC.

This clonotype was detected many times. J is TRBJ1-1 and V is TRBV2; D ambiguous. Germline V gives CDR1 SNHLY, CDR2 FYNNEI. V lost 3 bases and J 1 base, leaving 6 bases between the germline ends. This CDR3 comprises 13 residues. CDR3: CASSDEGNTEAFF. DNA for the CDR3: TGTGCCAGCAGTGATGAGGGGAACACTGAAGCTTTCTTT.

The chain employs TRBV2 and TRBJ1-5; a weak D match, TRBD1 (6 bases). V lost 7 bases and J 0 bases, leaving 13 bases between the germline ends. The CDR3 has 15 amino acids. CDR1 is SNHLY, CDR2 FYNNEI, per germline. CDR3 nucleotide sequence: TGTGCCAGCAACCCGACAGGACTTAGCAATCAGCCCCAGCATTTT. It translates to CASNPTGLSNQPQHF. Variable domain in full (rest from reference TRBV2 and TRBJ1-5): EPEVTQTPSHQVTQMGQEVILRCVPISNHLYFYWYRQILGQKVEFLVSFYNNEISEKSEIFDDQFSVERPDGSNFTLKIRSTKLEDSAMYFCASNPTGLSNQPQHFGDGTRLSIL.

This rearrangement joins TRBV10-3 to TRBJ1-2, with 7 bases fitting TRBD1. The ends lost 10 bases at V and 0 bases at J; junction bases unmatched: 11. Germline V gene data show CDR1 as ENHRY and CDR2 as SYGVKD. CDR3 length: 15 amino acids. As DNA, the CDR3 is TGTGCCACCACCGGGACAGAGAGCGCTAACTATGGCTACACCTTC. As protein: CATTGTESANYGYTF.

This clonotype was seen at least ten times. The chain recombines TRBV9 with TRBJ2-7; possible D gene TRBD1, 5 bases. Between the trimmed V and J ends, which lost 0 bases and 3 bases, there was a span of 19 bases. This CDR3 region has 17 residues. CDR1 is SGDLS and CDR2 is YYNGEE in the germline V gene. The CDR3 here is CASSVEARAAPHYEQYF. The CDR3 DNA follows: TGTGCCAGCAGCGTAGAGGCCAGGGCGGCCCCCCACTACGAGCAGTACTTC. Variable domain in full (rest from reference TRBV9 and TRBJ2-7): DSGVTQTPKHLITATGQRVTLRCSPRSGDLSVYWYQQSLDQGLQFLIQYYNGEERAKGNILERFSAQQFPDLHSELNLSSLELGDSALYFCASSVEARAAPHYEQYFGPGTRLTVT.

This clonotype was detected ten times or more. DNA of the CDR3: TGCGCCAGCAGCTTACAGGGAGAAGATCAGCCCCAGCATTTT. Translating it yields CASSLQGEDQPQHF. V and J are TRBV5-1 and TRBJ1-5, with D tentatively TRBD1 (6 bases). V was pared by 2 bases and J by 5 bases, with 11 bases between. The CDR3 loop spans 14 amino acids. Looked up from germline, CDR1 is SGHRS and CDR2 is YFSETQ.

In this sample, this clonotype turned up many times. For the CDR3, the DNA is TGTGCCTGGAGCAGGGTTAACTATGGCTACACCTTC. It specifies CAWSRVNYGYTF. The chain carries TRBV30 and TRBJ1-2; D is perhaps TRBD1 (5 bases). The CDR3 extends over 12 amino acids. The V and J ends lost 3 bases and 1 base respectively, with 6 bases between them. Germline assignment: CDR1 GTSNPN and CDR2 SVGIG (reference sequence).

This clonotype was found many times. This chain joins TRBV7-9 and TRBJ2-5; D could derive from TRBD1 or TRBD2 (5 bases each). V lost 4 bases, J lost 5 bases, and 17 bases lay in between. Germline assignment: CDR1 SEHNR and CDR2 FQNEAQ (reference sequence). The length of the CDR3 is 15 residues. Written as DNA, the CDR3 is TGTGCCAGCAGCTGGGACCTCTTGAGTGCGGAGACCCAGTACTTC. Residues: CASSWDLLSAETQYF.

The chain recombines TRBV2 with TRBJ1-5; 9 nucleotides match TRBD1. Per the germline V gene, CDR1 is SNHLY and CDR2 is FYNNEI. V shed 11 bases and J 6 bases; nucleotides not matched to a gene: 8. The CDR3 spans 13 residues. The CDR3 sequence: CAGGQGPTQPQHF. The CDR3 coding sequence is TGTGCCGGGGGACAGGGCCCCACTCAGCCCCAGCATTTT.

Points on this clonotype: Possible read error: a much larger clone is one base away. The CDR3 DNA reads TGTGCCAGCACTGGAAACACCATATATTTT. Translated: CASTGNTIYF. J is TRBJ1-3 and V is TRBV7-9; D ambiguous. This CDR3 is 10 amino acids long. The V end was cut by 7 bases, the J end by 2 bases, with 0 bases between. In germline, CDR1 is SEHNR, CDR2 FQNEAQ (reference sequence).

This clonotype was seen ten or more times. The CDR3 protein is CASRPTGGGTNEKLFF. For the CDR3, the DNA is TGTGCCAGCAGACCTACAGGAGGTGGAACTAATGAAAAACTGTTTTTT. The V gene is TRBV12-3 or TRBV12-4, the J gene TRBJ1-4; D possibly corresponds to TRBD1 (5 bases). This CDR3 is built from 16 residues. Trimming removed 6 bases from V and 1 base from J, with 15 bases in between.

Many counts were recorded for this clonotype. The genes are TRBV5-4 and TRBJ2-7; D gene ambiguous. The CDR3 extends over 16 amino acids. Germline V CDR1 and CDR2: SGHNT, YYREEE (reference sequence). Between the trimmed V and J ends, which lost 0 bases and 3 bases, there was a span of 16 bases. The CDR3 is CASSLEGNLGVYEQYF. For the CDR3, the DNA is TGTGCCAGCAGCTTGGAGGGAAATTTGGGTGTCTACGAGCAGTACTTC.

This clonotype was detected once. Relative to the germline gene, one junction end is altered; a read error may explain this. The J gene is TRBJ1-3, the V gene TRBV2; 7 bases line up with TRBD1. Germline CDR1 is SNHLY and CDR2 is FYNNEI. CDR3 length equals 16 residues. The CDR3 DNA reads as TGCGCCAGCAGCCCTCACCCCAGGACAGGAGGAAACACCATATATTTT. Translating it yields CASSPHPRTGGNTIYF.

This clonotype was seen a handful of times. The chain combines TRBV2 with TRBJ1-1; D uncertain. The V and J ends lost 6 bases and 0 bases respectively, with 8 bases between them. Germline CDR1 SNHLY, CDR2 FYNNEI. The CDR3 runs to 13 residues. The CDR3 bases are TGTGCCAGCAGGACTGAAATGAACACTGAAGCTTTCTTT. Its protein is CASRTEMNTEAFF.

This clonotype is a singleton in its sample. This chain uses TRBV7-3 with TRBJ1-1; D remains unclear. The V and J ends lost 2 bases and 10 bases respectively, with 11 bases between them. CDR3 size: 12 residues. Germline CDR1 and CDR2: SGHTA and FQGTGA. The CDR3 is CASSLGAVPAFF. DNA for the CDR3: TGTGCCAGCAGCTTAGGCGCAGTTCCAGCTTTCTTT.

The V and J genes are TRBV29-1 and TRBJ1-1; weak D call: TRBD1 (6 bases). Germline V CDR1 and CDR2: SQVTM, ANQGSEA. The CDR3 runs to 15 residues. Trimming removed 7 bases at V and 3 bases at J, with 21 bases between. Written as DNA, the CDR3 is TGCAGCGCGGCGAGGGGGGCAGCGTTGGACACTGAAGCTTTCTTT. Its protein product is CSAARGAALDTEAFF.

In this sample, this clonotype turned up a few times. CDR3 DNA: TGTGCCAGCAGCGCGCCAACTAATTCACCCCTCCACTTT. This gives the protein CASSAPTNSPLHF. The V gene is TRBV7-9, the J gene TRBJ1-6; D not certain. Germline V gene sequence: CDR1 SEHNR, CDR2 FQNEAQ (reference sequence). The CDR3 is 13 residues long. Between the trimmed V and J ends, which lost 5 bases and 6 bases, there was a span of 8 bases.

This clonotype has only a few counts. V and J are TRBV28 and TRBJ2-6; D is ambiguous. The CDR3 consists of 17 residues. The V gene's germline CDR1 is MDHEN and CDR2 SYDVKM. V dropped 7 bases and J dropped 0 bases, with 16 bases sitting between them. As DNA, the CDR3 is TGTGCCAGCATGAGAAGGGTGGCATTCTCTGGGGCCAACGTCCTGACTTTC. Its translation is CASMRRVAFSGANVLTF. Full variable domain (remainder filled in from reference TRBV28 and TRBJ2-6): DVKVTQSSRYLVKRTGEKVFLECVQDMDHENMFWYRQDPGLGLRLIYFSYDVKMKEKGDIPEGYSVSREKKERFSLILESASTNQTSMYLCASMRRVAFSGANVLTFGAGSRLTVL.

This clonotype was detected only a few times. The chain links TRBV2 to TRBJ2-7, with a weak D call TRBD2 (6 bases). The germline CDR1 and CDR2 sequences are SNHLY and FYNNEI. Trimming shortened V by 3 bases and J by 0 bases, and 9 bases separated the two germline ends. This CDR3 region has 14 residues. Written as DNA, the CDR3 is TGTGCCAGCAGTGAGGGGACTTTCTCCTACGAGCAGTACTTC. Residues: CASSEGTFSYEQYF.

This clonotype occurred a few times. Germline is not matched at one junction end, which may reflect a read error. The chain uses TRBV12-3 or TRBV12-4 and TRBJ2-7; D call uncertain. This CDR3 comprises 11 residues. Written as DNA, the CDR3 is TGTGCCATCAGTGAGACTTACGAGCAGTACTTC. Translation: CAISETYEQYF.

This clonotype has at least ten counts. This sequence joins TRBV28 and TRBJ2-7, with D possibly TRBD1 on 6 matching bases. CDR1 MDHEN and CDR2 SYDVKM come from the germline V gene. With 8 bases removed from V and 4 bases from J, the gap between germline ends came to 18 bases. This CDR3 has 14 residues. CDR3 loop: CASRRSGQLYEQYF. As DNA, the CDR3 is TGTGCCAGCCGCAGATCGGGACAACTATACGAGCAGTACTTC.

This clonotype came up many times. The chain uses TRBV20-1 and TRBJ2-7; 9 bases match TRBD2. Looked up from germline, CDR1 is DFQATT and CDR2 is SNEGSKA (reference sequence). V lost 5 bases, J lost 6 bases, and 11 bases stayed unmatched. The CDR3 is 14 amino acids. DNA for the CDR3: TGCAGTGCTCCACGTAGCGGGAGTGCCGGCGAGCAGTACTTC. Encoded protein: CSAPRSGSAGEQYF.